Listed below are T cell receptor beta chains from one sample, sequenced in a study of T cell responses to AZD1222 COVID-19 vaccine. Measured with immunoSEQ multiplex PCR; TCRdb has only the in-frame clones, and not every one. This sample has some 110,000 clones, with 80% to 90% found just once. The material sequenced was peripheral blood, taken on day 0 of AZD1222 vaccination. These receptor sequences come from an adult in good health. CDR3s leave out the opening cysteine and the closing phenylalanine or tryptophan.

v_gene: TRBV10-3
j_gene: TRBJ2-1
CDR3aa: ATQPTQGRGEQF

v_gene: TRBV19
j_gene: TRBJ2-5
CDR3aa: ASRGRLKETQY

v_gene: TRBV2
j_gene: TRBJ2-6
CDR3aa: ASSEEGRLAGGRSGANVLT

v_gene: TRBV27
j_gene: TRBJ1-5
CDR3aa: ASSSDRGSNQPQH

v_gene: TRBV19
j_gene: TRBJ2-7
CDR3aa: ASSIFGRSYEQY

v_gene: TRBV28
j_gene: TRBJ1-1
CDR3aa: ASTRPAGQGTEAF

v_gene: TRBV5-1
j_gene: TRBJ2-1
CDR3aa: ASSPLTSGQSEQF

v_gene: TRBV12-3/TRBV12-4
j_gene: TRBJ1-5
CDR3aa: ASSRLSNQPQH

v_gene: TRBV11-2
j_gene: TRBJ1-2
CDR3aa: ASSPRLRGFNYGYT

v_gene: TRBV4-1
j_gene: TRBJ1-3
CDR3aa: ASGGSTIY

v_gene: TRBV5-1
j_gene: TRBJ2-1
CDR3aa: ASSLPGTAQRGTYNEQF

v_gene: TRBV6-2/TRBV6-3
j_gene: TRBJ2-3
CDR3aa: ASSYSLRASIYTDTQY

v_gene: TRBV21-1
j_gene: TRBJ2-3
CDR3aa: ASSKGDEMGPGLASDTQY

v_gene: TRBV19
j_gene: TRBJ1-6
CDR3aa: ASSINPRVYNSPLH